What follows are 18 T cell receptor beta chains derived from one specimen sequenced in a study of blood T cell repertoires in COVID-19. Produced via immunoSEQ multiplex PCR; TCRdb's table is partial and in-frame only. The data hold more than 350,000 clones, with around 90% observed a single time. Sequenced: peripheral blood. These receptors all come from a woman under 40 with COVID-19, enrolled during active disease.

The V and J genes are TRBV5-1 and TRBJ1-1; D is unresolved. This CDR3 is built from 11 residues. Trimming left V 5 bases short and J 7 bases short, with 9 bases between. CDR1 SGHRS and CDR2 YFSETQ come from the germline V gene. The CDR3 region has the DNA TGCGCCAGCAGGGGCGAGAGTGAAGCTTTCTTT. This sequence encodes CASRGESEAFF.

The chain employs TRBV12-3 or TRBV12-4 and TRBJ2-1, with D hard to call. The CDR3 consists of 13 residues. Trimming stripped 6 bases from V and 4 bases from J, with 10 bases between. The CDR3 DNA reads as TGTGCCAGCAGGCTAGGAGAGTACAATGAGCAGTTCTTC. As protein: CASRLGEYNEQFF.

The V gene is TRBV7-8, the J gene TRBJ2-3, with D maybe TRBD2 (5 bases). Trimming stripped 2 bases from V and 5 bases from J, with 14 bases between. The CDR3 has 15 residues. Germline V gene sequence: CDR1 SGHVS, CDR2 FQNEAQ. Here the CDR3 DNA reads TGTGCCAGCAGCTTATATTCGCGGGCGCTAGATACGCAGTATTTT. It specifies CASSLYSRALDTQYF.

The rearrangement links TRBV10-1 to TRBJ2-5; no reliable D call. CDR1 is WNHNN, CDR2 SYGVQD, per germline (reference sequence). The V gene lost 6 bases and the J gene lost 1 base, with 9 bases spanning the gap. The CDR3 sequence is 13 residues long. As DNA, the CDR3 is TGCGCCAGCAGATTGCAGTTCCAAGAGACCCAGTACTTC. Residues: CASRLQFQETQYF.

The chain recombines TRBV19 with TRBJ1-2, with TRBD1 matching over 8 bases. Germline trimming cut 6 bases from V and 3 bases from J; bases unmatched to any gene: 3. The CDR3 spans 13 residues. The germline V gene encodes CDR1 LNHDA and CDR2 SQIVND (reference sequence). CDR3 protein: CASRSQGDYGYTF. The CDR3 nucleotides read TGTGCCAGTAGATCACAGGGGGACTATGGCTACACCTTC.

The V call is TRBV6-5, the J call TRBJ1-4, with TRBD1 matching over 7 bases. The J segment lost 3 bases and the V segment lost 6 bases, leaving 7 bases of the junction unmatched. Germline V gene data show CDR1 as MNHEY and CDR2 as SVGAGI. The CDR3 sequence is 15 residues long. The CDR3 protein is CASRPTGASNEKLFF. Written as DNA, the CDR3 is TGTGCCAGCAGACCAACAGGGGCCTCTAATGAAAAACTGTTTTTT.

The rearrangement links TRBV11-2 to TRBJ1-4; 8 positions agree with TRBD1. Germline V gene lookup returns CDR1 SGHAT and CDR2 FQNNGV. This CDR3 is 16 amino acids long. J gave up 7 bases and V 1 base, and 8 bases lay outside the gene matches. The CDR3 DNA is TGTGCCAGCAGCTTAGCCACGGACAGGGTCACTGAAAAACTGTTTTTT. Translation gives CASSLATDRVTEKLFF.

The rearrangement uses TRBV12-1 and TRBJ2-4; the DNA was not compared with TRBD1, the D call given in the table. TRBV12-1 is assigned pseudogene status. CDR3 length: 19 residues. Here the CDR3 reads CASSPSAQGPSLAKNIQYF. CDR3 bases: TGTGCCAGCAGCCCTAGTGCGCAGGGGCCCTCGTTAGCCAAAAACATTCAGTACTTC.

This clone was counted only a few times. DNA of the CDR3: TGTGCCAGCAGTCAGGGGACAGGGGCCTACGAGCAGTACTTC. Its protein product is CASSQGTGAYEQYF. The J gene is TRBJ2-7, the V gene TRBV9; the match to TRBD1 covers 10 bases. Germline assignment: CDR1 SGDLS and CDR2 YYNGEE. The V and J ends lost 5 bases and 2 bases, in that order; junction bases with no gene match: 4. CDR3 length: 14 amino acids.

This clone was counted a single time. J is TRBJ2-1 and V is TRBV10-3, with D possibly matching TRBD2 (5 bases). Germline V gives CDR1 ENHRY, CDR2 SYGVKD. The CDR3 is 15 residues long. V shed 2 bases and J shed 5 bases, with 13 bases lying between them. Written as DNA, the CDR3 is TGTGCCATCAGTGAGAGGACTCTAGGGAACAATGAGCAGTTCTTC. Encoded protein: CAISERTLGNNEQFF.

The chain has TRBV6-6 and TRBJ1-2, with 10 positions matching TRBD1. Germline values: CDR1 MNHNY, CDR2 SVGAGI (reference sequence). The V gene end was trimmed by 6 bases and the J gene end by 6 bases; junction bases not matched to a gene: 7. CDR3 size: 14 residues. DNA of the CDR3: TGTGCCAGCAGCCTAGCGGGACAGGGGAATGGCTACACCTTC. It codes for CASSLAGQGNGYTF.

The V call is TRBV19, the J call TRBJ1-1; the match to TRBD1 covers 9 bases. V was clipped by 4 bases and J by 7 bases; unmatched bases: 10. The CDR3 is made up of 15 amino acids. Germline CDR1 is LNHDA and CDR2 is SQIVND (reference sequence). The CDR3 DNA reads as TGTGCCAGTAGTACAGTTACAGGGGGCTCTGTTGAAGCTTTCTTT. This sequence encodes CASSTVTGGSVEAFF. Complete variable domain (other parts from reference TRBV19 and TRBJ1-1): DGGITQSPKYLFRKEGQNVTLSCEQNLNHDAMYWYRQDPGQGLRLIYYSQIVNDFQKGDIAEGYSVSREKKESFPLTVTSAQKNPTAFYLCASSTVTGGSVEAFFGQGTRLTVV.

V usage is TRBV7-9 and J usage is TRBJ1-3; possibly TRBD1 for D (6 bases). V dropped 6 bases and J dropped 5 bases, with 20 bases sitting between them. The CDR3 consists of 16 residues. Germline V gene sequence: CDR1 SEHNR, CDR2 FQNEAQ (reference sequence). Here the CDR3 reads CASSSLGDRFRNTIYF. The DNA for the CDR3 is TGTGCCAGCAGTTCTTTGGGAGACAGGTTCCGAAACACCATATATTTT.

This chain joins TRBV2 and TRBJ1-1, with 9 nucleotides matching TRBD1. Per germline, CDR1 SNHLY and CDR2 FYNNEI. CDR3 length: 14 residues. V shed 5 bases and J 3 bases; nucleotides not matched to a gene: 4. The CDR3 loop is CASSRWTGDTEAFF. CDR3 nucleotide sequence: TGTGCCAGCAGTAGGTGGACAGGGGACACTGAAGCTTTCTTT. Variable domain in full (rest from reference TRBV2 and TRBJ1-1): EPEVTQTPSHQVTQMGQEVILRCVPISNHLYFYWYRQILGQKVEFLVSFYNNEISEKSEIFDDQFSVERPDGSNFTLKIRSTKLEDSAMYFCASSRWTGDTEAFFGQGTRLTVV.

The chain employs TRBV11-3 and TRBJ1-4, with 7 bases matching TRBD1. Germline V gene data show CDR1 as SGHNT and CDR2 as YENEEA. The ends lost 3 bases at V and 5 bases at J; junction bases unmatched: 6. The CDR3 loop spans 15 amino acids. CDR3 coding DNA: TGTGCCAGCAGCTTCAGGACAGGTAGAAATGAAAAACTGTTTTTT. It codes for CASSFRTGRNEKLFF.

This clone appeared once. The CDR3 sequence: CASSYTRTEGEQYF. The CDR3 bases are TGTGCCAGCAGTTACACCCGGACAGAGGGCGAGCAGTACTTC. V and J are TRBV6-2 or TRBV6-3 and TRBJ2-7, with D possibly TRBD1 on 6 matching bases. The germline V gene encodes CDR1 MNHEY and CDR2 SVGEGT. This CDR3 spans 14 amino acids. The V end was cut by 2 bases, the J end by 6 bases, with 14 bases between.

This rearrangement joins TRBV2 to TRBJ2-7, with no clear D. The CDR3 contains 13 residues. Germline V CDR1 and CDR2: SNHLY, FYNNEI. V was trimmed by 7 bases and J by 3 bases, leaving 13 bases between them. The CDR3 region is CASNINSVYEQYF. In DNA form, the CDR3 reads TGTGCCAGCAATATCAACTCCGTCTACGAGCAGTACTTC. Together with reference TRBV2 and TRBJ2-7, the CDR3 gives the full variable domain: EPEVTQTPSHQVTQMGQEVILRCVPISNHLYFYWYRQILGQKVEFLVSFYNNEISEKSEIFDDQFSVERPDGSNFTLKIRSTKLEDSAMYFCASNINSVYEQYFGPGTRLTVT.

This chain joins TRBV4-1 and TRBJ2-7; weak D call: TRBD1 (5 bases). Germline loops: CDR1 MGHRA, CDR2 YSYEKL. V lost 0 bases to trimming and J lost 4 bases, with 16 bases between them. CDR3 length: 16 amino acids. The CDR3 sequence is CASSQDNAGSSYEQYF. CDR3 sequence (DNA): TGCGCCAGCAGCCAAGATAACGCAGGGTCATCGTACGAGCAGTACTTC.